This entry concerns a single TCR beta chain. The antigen remains unidentified. Every donor was a healthy person donating bone marrow. This PCR relied on a set of 60 Vbeta primers and 13 Jbeta primers. Sequencing was performed with immunoSEQ multiplex PCR; in TCRdb, only in-frame clones are kept and a portion is missing. The sample has 100,000 to 150,000 clones, under 12% seen once; the top ten hold approximately 4.4%. This record belongs to a study of cytomegalovirus exposure and HLA in healthy donors. Study-wide background: Counted in an early data release were about 85 million unique TCRs from HLA-typed donors.

Study-wide points: Later analysis indicated greater clonal expansion among HLA-associated TCR beta chains than among equally common other chains.

Specimen: PBMCs. This sequence was found in a young woman in good health and CMV-seropositive.

Here the CDR3 DNA reads TGTGCCAGCAGCAAAGGTGGTTGGGGACAGGGGGAGACAGATACGCAGTATTTT. The encoded protein is CASSKGGWGQGETDTQYF. The V call is TRBV21-1, the J call TRBJ2-3; the table's D call, TRBD1, was not checked against the DNA. TRBV21-1 is a pseudogene segment. This CDR3 is built from 18 residues.